This T cell receptor beta chain was identified in a study of T cells in Graves' hyperthyroidism and ophthalmopathy. The investigators amplified TCR beta CDR3 regions from RNA transcripts. TCR CDR3 underwent first-round RT-PCR with the HTBI primer set. TCRdb analysed the multiplex PCR reads with MiXCR anew, one entry per CDR3 protein. The data hold about 98,000 distinct CDR3 sequences, with around 40% observed a single time. This clonotype was counted between two and nine times. The antigen is not known. Study findings and constraints: Blood shared most expanded thyroid clonotypes above 0.001.

The germline V and J ends were trimmed by 4 bases and 10 bases, with 26 bases remaining between them. Germline CDR1 and CDR2: MDHEN and SYDVKM. This CDR3 contains 18 residues. The receptor was derived from a woman aged 25 to 39 with Graves' hyperthyroidism. The chain employs TRBV28 and TRBJ1-6; D remains ambiguous. The sequencing input was peripheral blood or thyroid tissue (not recorded which). This CDR3 is CASSSLGAANPLWSPLHF. CDR3 nucleotides: TGTGCCAGCAGTTCCCTTGGTGCAGCGAACCCCTTATGGTCACCCCTCCACTTT. The full variable domain, rest sourced from reference TRBV28 and TRBJ1-6, is DVKVTQSSRYLVKRTGEKVFLECVQDMDHENMFWYRQDPGLGLRLIYFSYDVKMKEKGDIPEGYSVSREKKERFSLILESASTNQTSMYLCASSSLGAANPLWSPLHFGNGTRLTVT.